The 20 T cell receptor beta chains below were found in one sample sequenced in a study of identical twins. TCRdb analysed the 5' RACE reads with MiXCR anew, one entry per CDR3 protein. This repertoire shows roughly 240,000 distinct CDR3 sequences, 6.5% to 9% found once; its top ten account for under 7%. The sample also formed part of further work on yellow fever vaccine responses in identical twins.

The sample taken for sequencing was CD8+ T cells sorted from blood. These receptors were collected from a woman aged 18-29 years in good health.

This clonotype has at least ten counts. J is TRBJ2-6 and V is TRBV2; D is unresolved. The CDR3 extends over 11 amino acids. V lost 7 bases and J 6 bases, leaving 4 bases between the germline ends. Germline CDR1 and CDR2: SNHLY and FYNNEI. This CDR3 is CASMTANVLTF. The CDR3 nucleotides are TGTGCCAGCATGACGGCCAACGTCCTGACTTTC.

This clonotype turned up a few times. CDR3 sequence reads: CASSQDTNQETQYF. CDR3 nucleotides: TGCGCCAGCAGCCAAGATACCAACCAAGAGACCCAGTACTTC. The chain is built from TRBV4-1 and TRBJ2-5, with no clear D. V was clipped by 0 bases and J by 0 bases, with 5 bases between them. The length of the CDR3 is 14 residues. CDR1 is MGHRA and CDR2 is YSYEKL in the germline V gene.

Only a few counts were recorded for this clonotype. The V and J genes are TRBV11-2 and TRBJ2-7, with 8 bases matching TRBD1. The CDR3 extends over 14 amino acids. In germline, CDR1 is SGHAT, CDR2 FQNNGV. With V trimmed by 5 bases and J by 1 base, 4 bases remained unmatched. CDR3 sequence: CASSPQGASYEQYF. CDR3 DNA sequence: TGTGCCAGCAGCCCCCAGGGGGCATCCTACGAGCAGTACTTC.

This clonotype is large in the sample. This chain connects TRBV7-2 to TRBJ1-1; D is undetermined. V gave up 3 bases and J gave up 7 bases, with 9 bases separating them. The CDR3 totals 12 residues. Per the germline V gene, CDR1 is SGHTA and CDR2 is FQGNSA. CDR3 protein: CASSFLSSEAFF. In nucleotides, the CDR3 is TGTGCCAGCAGCTTTTTGTCCAGTGAAGCTTTCTTT. The whole variable domain, remainder taken from reference TRBV7-2 and TRBJ1-1, is GAGVSQSPSNKVTEKGKDVELRCDPISGHTALYWYRQSLGQGLEFLIYFQGNSAPDKSGLPSDRFSAERTGGSVSTLTIQRTQQEDSAVYLCASSFLSSEAFFGQGTRLTVV.

The CDR3 spells CASSLGYRFARAYEQFF. The CDR3 nucleotides read TGTGCCAGCAGCTTAGGTTACAGGTTTGCTAGGGCCTATGAGCAGTTCTTC. This sequence joins TRBV11-2 and TRBJ2-1; maybe TRBD1 (5 bases). Trimming pared 1 base from V and 8 bases from J, leaving 21 bases between. The CDR3 is made up of 17 amino acids. CDR1 SGHAT and CDR2 FQNNGV come from the germline V gene.

This clonotype appeared many times. V is TRBV12-3 or TRBV12-4 and J is TRBJ1-2; D is unclear. The length of the CDR3 is 13 residues. V lost 5 bases and J 8 bases, leaving 15 bases between the germline ends. CDR3 sequence (DNA): TGTGCCAGCAGTGCCACACCGGCCAACGGCTACACCTTC. Translation gives CASSATPANGYTF.

This clonotype was recorded a few times. The chain combines TRBV27 with TRBJ2-1; D possibly matches TRBD1 or TRBD2 (5 bases each). CDR3 size: 17 residues. Germline V lookup: CDR1 MNHEY, CDR2 SMNVEV (reference sequence). Between the trimmed V and J ends, which lost 5 bases and 0 bases, there was a span of 17 bases. The CDR3 region has the DNA TGTGCCAGCAGTCGAACCGGGACGGAAAGCTCCTACAATGAGCAGTTCTTC. Its protein product is CASSRTGTESSYNEQFF.

This clonotype was recorded many times. The genes are TRBV7-9 and TRBJ2-1; TRBD2 matches 8 bases. Unmatched junction bases numbered 12, after V lost 3 bases and J lost 8 bases. Germline V gene sequence: CDR1 SEHNR, CDR2 FQNEAQ (reference sequence). The CDR3 is made up of 16 amino acids. CDR3 bases: TGTGCCAGCAGCTTCCGCCTAGCGGGTAAGGGCTATGAGCAGTTCTTC. Translation: CASSFRLAGKGYEQFF. Looking up the rest from reference TRBV7-9 and TRBJ2-1 gives the full variable domain: DTGVSQNPRHKITKRGQNVTFRCDPISEHNRLYWYRQTLGQGPEFLTYFQNEAQLEKSRLLSDRFSAERPKGSFSTLEIQRTEQGDSAMYLCASSFRLAGKGYEQFFGPGTRLTVL.

This clonotype appeared a few times. This sequence joins TRBV27 and TRBJ2-1; D unresolved. Germline V gene data show CDR1 as MNHEY and CDR2 as SMNVEV (reference sequence). CDR3 size: 14 residues. Trimming took 3 bases from V and 8 from J, leaving 14 bases between them. CDR3 sequence: CASSLGPPVDEQFF. CDR3 bases: TGTGCCAGCAGTTTGGGCCCACCCGTGGATGAGCAGTTCTTC.

This clonotype was found a few times. This chain connects TRBV18 to TRBJ1-3; 8 bases agree with TRBD1. Trimming at V came to 2 bases and at J to 0 bases, leaving 0 bases not matched to a gene. Germline CDR1 reads KGHSH; CDR2 reads LQKENI. The CDR3 has 15 amino acids. CDR3 bases: TGTGCCAGCTCACCAGGGACAGGCTCTGGAAACACCATATATTTT. As protein: CASSPGTGSGNTIYF.

The CDR3 spells CASSHGQEINNEQFF. CDR3 DNA: TGTGCCAGCAGCCACGGACAGGAGATTAACAATGAGCAGTTCTTC. The chain combines TRBV5-4 with TRBJ2-1; 7 bases line up with TRBD1. Unmatched junction bases numbered 9, after V lost 4 bases and J lost 5 bases. Germline CDR1 reads SGHNT; CDR2 reads YYREEE (reference sequence). There are 15 residues in the CDR3. Combining the CDR3 with reference TRBV5-4 and TRBJ2-1 gives the whole variable domain ETGVTQSPTHLIKTRGQQVTLRCSSQSGHNTVSWYQQALGQGPQFIFQYYREEENGRGNFPPRFSGLQFPNYSSELNVNALELDDSALYLCASSHGQEINNEQFFGPGTRLTVL.

This clonotype was seen repeatedly, ten times or more. J is TRBJ1-5 and V is TRBV15; tentatively, D is TRBD1 (6 bases). V was clipped by 1 base and J by 3 bases, with 13 bases between them. The CDR3 consists of 16 residues. Germline-derived CDR1 and CDR2 are LNHNV and YYDKDF (reference sequence). The CDR3 nucleotides are TGTGCCACCAGCAGAGGGGGGGACATTTACAATCAGCCCCAGCATTTT. Translated, it gives CATSRGGDIYNQPQHF.

This clonotype was observed at least ten times. This rearrangement joins TRBV7-2 to TRBJ2-7; 8 bases align to TRBD1. The germline V gene encodes CDR1 SGHTA and CDR2 FQGNSA. Trimming cost V 6 bases and J 2 bases; bases outside gene matches: 6. The CDR3 spans 14 residues. The CDR3 DNA reads as TGTGCCAGCAGAACCAGGGGGCCCGCCTACGAGCAGTACTTC. This codes for CASRTRGPAYEQYF.

This clonotype has ten or more counts. The chain is built from TRBV7-9 and TRBJ2-1; 7 nucleotides agree with TRBD1. This CDR3 region has 14 residues. CDR1 is SEHNR, CDR2 FQNEAQ, per germline (reference sequence). Unmatched junction bases numbered 8, after V lost 2 bases and J lost 10 bases. The CDR3 loop is CASSLRQGSYEQFF. Written as DNA, the CDR3 is TGTGCCAGCAGCTTAAGACAGGGAAGTTACGAGCAGTTCTTC. Complete variable domain (other parts from reference TRBV7-9 and TRBJ2-1): DTGVSQNPRHKITKRGQNVTFRCDPISEHNRLYWYRQTLGQGPEFLTYFQNEAQLEKSRLLSDRFSAERPKGSFSTLEIQRTEQGDSAMYLCASSLRQGSYEQFFGPGTRLTVL.

The chain is built from TRBV15 and TRBJ2-7, with 10 bases matching TRBD1. The CDR3 covers 14 residues. Trimming at V came to 5 bases and at J to 3 bases, leaving 4 bases not matched to a gene. The germline V gene has CDR1 LNHNV and CDR2 YYDKDF (reference sequence). The CDR3 spells CATSAGTGVYEQYV. CDR3 nucleotides: TGTGCCACCAGCGCCGGGACAGGGGTCTACGAGCAGTACGTC.

This rearrangement joins TRBV13 to TRBJ1-2, with 8 bases fitting TRBD1. This CDR3 is 15 amino acids long. V shed 5 bases, J shed 4 bases, and the junction held 9 bases outside the gene matches. CDR1 PRHDT and CDR2 FYEKMQ come from the germline V gene (reference sequence). This CDR3 reads CASSISGTGGYGYTF. CDR3 DNA sequence: TGTGCCAGCAGCATATCCGGGACAGGAGGCTATGGCTACACCTTC.

This chain links TRBV6-1 with TRBJ2-7; possibly TRBD2 for D (5 bases). Per germline, CDR1 MNHNS and CDR2 SASEGT. The V end lost 1 base, the J end lost 4 bases, and 8 bases lay between the germline ends. The length of the CDR3 is 13 residues. This CDR3 reads CASSEVSGYEQYV. The CDR3, as DNA: TGTGCCAGCAGTGAAGTATCGGGGTACGAGCAGTACGTC.

For this clonotype: This may come from a read error, since a much larger clone is one base off. The chain carries TRBV27 and TRBJ2-5; 8 bases line up with TRBD2. The CDR3 extends over 16 amino acids. With V trimmed by 5 bases and J by 5 bases, 13 bases remained unmatched. Per the germline V gene, CDR1 is MNHEY and CDR2 is SMNVEV (reference sequence). This chain's CDR3 is CASSPTAGGSNETQYF. CDR3 DNA: TGTGCCAGCAGTCCCACGGCGGGAGGTTCTAATGAGACCCAGTACTTC.

This clonotype was observed a handful of times. The rearrangement uses TRBV13 and TRBJ1-4, with 7 bases aligning to TRBD1. Trimming removed 0 bases from V and 8 bases from J; junction bases left unmatched: 6. Germline V gene data show CDR1 as PRHDT and CDR2 as FYEKMQ (reference sequence). This CDR3 has 15 residues. The CDR3 here is CASSLGGQAGEKLFF. DNA for the CDR3: TGTGCCAGCAGCTTAGGAGGACAGGCGGGGGAAAAACTGTTTTTT.

This clonotype was observed many times. The rearrangement joins TRBV28 to TRBJ2-2; 7 bases are shared with TRBD2. Trimming cost V 5 bases and J 4 bases; bases outside gene matches: 7. CDR1 and CDR2 (germline): MDHEN, SYDVKM. The CDR3 covers 15 residues. CDR3 amino acids: CASSPTSAGTGELFF. For the CDR3, the DNA is TGTGCCAGCAGTCCCACTAGCGCGGGCACCGGGGAGCTGTTTTTT. The full variable domain, its missing parts supplied by reference TRBV28 and TRBJ2-2, is DVKVTQSSRYLVKRTGEKVFLECVQDMDHENMFWYRQDPGLGLRLIYFSYDVKMKEKGDIPEGYSVSREKKERFSLILESASTNQTSMYLCASSPTSAGTGELFFGEGSRLTVL.